The T cell receptor beta chain under discussion was sequenced for a study of CD8+ T cells in alopecia areata. Study-level information: Treatment comprised oral tofacitinib, 5 to 10 mg twice daily, in treated patients.

Study-level points and caveats: Scalp clonality, along with expanded CD8+ clones among the top 100, was significantly decreased by tofacitinib. Normal skin's resident alphabeta T cells are also sequenced in scalp samples.

Treatment in this sample: oral pan-JAK inhibitor, 5-10 mg twice daily. Lesional scalp punch biopsies and peripheral blood came from alopecia areata patients. As for this clone: Its antigen is currently unknown.

The authors extracted RNA and reverse transcribed it into cDNA as the sequencing template. Assay used: immunoSEQ multiplex PCR; TCRdb lists only in-frame clones, some missing. The sample lists 100,000 to 130,000 clones; about four fifths were seen once. CDR1 and CDR2 (germline): SQVTM, ANQGSEA. V was clipped by 1 base and J by 0 bases; unmatched bases: 13. The CDR3 consists of 19 residues. The sequence derives from a human donor with alopecia areata. V is TRBV29-1 and J is TRBJ2-3; the match to TRBD2 covers 10 bases. Here the sequenced sample was CD8+ T cells sorted from blood, taken at week 24, from a patient treated with tofacitinib. CDR3 residues: CSVEAWASGGSHSTDTQYF. The CDR3 coding sequence is TGCAGCGTTGAAGCCTGGGCTAGCGGGGGAAGTCATAGCACAGATACGCAGTATTTT.